This T cell receptor (beta chain) was identified during a study of Graves' ophthalmopathy and Graves' hyperthyroidism. Points from the study as a whole: The majority of expanded thyroid clonotypes above 0.001 frequency also occurred in blood.

Note on this clonotype: The antigen remains unidentified.

Amplification of TCR beta CDR3 regions used RNA transcripts. A first-round RT-PCR used HTBI primers, followed by a second-round multiplex PCR. One entry per CDR3 protein, called by TCRdb with MiXCR from the multiplex PCR reads. Of over 650,000 distinct CDR3 sequences listed, roughly 41% are singletons. Uncontrolled infections, pregnancy, lactation or other autoimmune diseases led to patient exclusion. The diagnosis combined clinical symptoms, thyroxine, TRAb, thyroid ultrasound and orbital computed tomography scans. The PBMC fraction was derived from roughly 10 ml of fresh peripheral blood. The clonotype originates from an adult man with Graves' ophthalmopathy. The sequenced sample was peripheral blood.

The CDR3 sequence is CASSLSYQSGGYTF. CDR3 bases: TGTGCCAGCAGTTTATCGTACCAGTCGGGCGGCTACACCTTC. This chain links TRBV2 with TRBJ1-2; no clear D gene. V dropped 5 bases and J dropped 8 bases, with 18 bases sitting between them. Germline V gene data show CDR1 as SNHLY and CDR2 as FYNNEI. This CDR3 is 14 amino acids long.